The rows below give T cell receptor beta chains drawn from one sample of a study of early T cells in non-severe SARS-CoV-2 infection. TCRdb used MiXCR to reprocess the 5' RACE reads, holding one entry per CDR3 protein. The sample has tens of thousands of distinct CDR3 sequences; approximately 6% are singletons. The sample consisted of whole blood. Receptor source: an adult who was a healthcare worker with PCR-confirmed SARS-CoV-2 infection or an uninfected control (not recorded which). CDR3s include the opening cysteine and the closing phenylalanine or tryptophan. D genes are given only for firm matches. A clone size is listed for some rows: how often the clone was seen (once, few, many), or a class if it is expanded.

abundance,v_gene,j_gene,d_gene,CDR3nt,CDR3aa
many,TRBV12-3/TRBV12-4,TRBJ1-2,NA,TGTGCCAGCAGTCCTGGACAGAACTATGGCTACACCTTC,CASSPGQNYGYTF
few,TRBV21-1,TRBJ2-5,NA,TGTGCCAGCAGCAACCGGGACAGGGCCTCAAAAGAGACCCAGTACTTC,CASSNRDRASKETQYF
many,TRBV6-6,TRBJ1-2,NA,TGTGCCAGCTCCGGGCGGGGTAATGGCTACACCTTC,CASSGRGNGYTF
many,TRBV9,TRBJ2-7,NA,TGTGCCAGCAGCGTAGATGGCAGGGCCCCACGGGAGCAGTACTTC,CASSVDGRAPREQYF
many,TRBV6-5,TRBJ2-3,NA,TGTGCCAGCAGTCAGAGACAAAACACAGATACGCAGTATTTT,CASSQRQNTDTQYF
NA,TRBV6-6,TRBJ2-5,TRBD2,TGTGCCAGTGATAGCGGGACGGCCTGGGGTGAGACCCAGTACTTC,CASDSGTAWGETQYF
many,TRBV5-1,TRBJ1-1,NA,TGCGCCAGCAGCTCGGGACCTTCGAGGGCAAACACTGAAGCTTTCTTT,CASSSGPSRANTEAFF
many,TRBV27,TRBJ1-2,NA,TGTGCCAGCAGTTATGGCAGCCCCGCGGCCTATGGCTACACCTTC,CASSYGSPAAYGYTF
NA,TRBV12-5,TRBJ2-1,NA,TGTGCTAGTGGTGCCGCCCCCGAGCAGTTCTTC,CASGAAPEQFF
few,TRBV2,TRBJ2-7,TRBD2,TGTGCCAGCAGCCTCGGTAGGGGGACTAGCTCCTACGAGCAGTACTTC,CASSLGRGTSSYEQYF
many,TRBV6-2/TRBV6-3,TRBJ2-3,TRBD1,TGTGCCAGCAGTCCCCTTCCGGGACAGGGGGACACAGATACGCAGTATTTT,CASSPLPGQGDTDTQYF
many,TRBV18,TRBJ2-7,TRBD1,TGTGCCAGCTCCCACAGGGACAGCTCCTACGAGCAGTACTTC,CASSHRDSSYEQYF